This passage covers 9 T cell receptor beta chains from one sample sequenced in a study of blood T cell repertoires in COVID-19. Produced via immunoSEQ multiplex PCR; TCRdb's table is partial and in-frame only. This table holds 110,000 to 150,000 clones, around 89% found once. The sample taken for sequencing was peripheral blood. Source of these receptors: a woman in her sixties or seventies with active COVID-19.

The chain joins TRBV4-2 to TRBJ2-1; the match to TRBD2 covers 9 bases. The V gene end was trimmed by 0 bases and the J gene end by 10 bases; junction bases not matched to a gene: 10. In germline, CDR1 is LGHNA, CDR2 YNFKEQ. The CDR3 is 16 residues long. DNA for the CDR3: TGTGCCAGCAGCCAAGATCCAGCGGGAGGCCAGTGGGAGCAGTTCTTC. Its protein is CASSQDPAGGQWEQFF.

V is TRBV19 and J is TRBJ1-5, with a tentative D call TRBD1 (5 bases). The germline V and J ends were trimmed by 5 bases and 1 base, with 12 bases remaining between them. Germline values: CDR1 LNHDA, CDR2 SQIVND (reference sequence). The CDR3 is 15 residues long. DNA of the CDR3: TGTGCCAGTAGTTTAGGCAGGGTGAGCAATCAGCCCCAGCATTTT. This translates into CASSLGRVSNQPQHF.

The genes are TRBV28 and TRBJ2-7; D remains unclear. This CDR3 spans 11 amino acids. V lost 6 bases, J lost 7 bases, and 10 bases lay in between. CDR1 and CDR2 (germline): MDHEN, SYDVKM. CDR3 sequence: CASRALGEQYF. The CDR3 nucleotides are TGTGCCAGCAGGGCCCTCGGGGAGCAGTACTTC.

This chain joins TRBV28 and TRBJ2-1, with 8 bases lining up with TRBD2. CDR3 length equals 13 residues. J gave up 10 bases and V 2 bases, and 4 bases lay outside the gene matches. Per the germline V gene, CDR1 is MDHEN and CDR2 is SYDVKM. The CDR3 here is CASSLGASGEQFF. CDR3 nucleotide sequence: TGTGCCAGCAGTTTAGGGGCTAGCGGGGAGCAGTTCTTC.

This rearrangement joins TRBV5-6 to TRBJ2-1, with D perhaps matching TRBD2 (5 bases). The CDR3 consists of 18 residues. Germline-derived CDR1 and CDR2 are SGHDT and YYEEEE. Trimming took 1 base from V and 4 from J, leaving 21 bases between them. The DNA of the CDR3 is TGTGCCAGCAGCTTGCCGGATACGAGGGCGGTAGCTTACAATGAGCAGTTCTTC. Translation: CASSLPDTRAVAYNEQFF. Full variable domain (rest looked up from reference TRBV5-6 and TRBJ2-1): DAGVTQSPTHLIKTRGQQVTLRCSPKSGHDTVSWYQQALGQGPQFIFQYYEEEERQRGNFPDRFSGHQFPNYSSELNVNALLLGDSALYLCASSLPDTRAVAYNEQFFGPGTRLTVL.

The chain recombines TRBV30 with TRBJ1-6; a weak D match, TRBD1 (6 bases). The CDR3 is made up of 13 amino acids. CDR1 and CDR2 from the germline V gene are GTSNPN and SVGIG (reference sequence). Trimming took 3 bases from V and 7 from J, leaving 10 bases between them. The CDR3 spells CAWRTGMNSPLHF. In DNA form, the CDR3 reads TGTGCCTGGAGAACAGGGATGAATTCACCCCTCCACTTT.

This clone was counted ten times or more. The V gene is TRBV6-5, the J gene TRBJ2-1; 10 bases line up with TRBD2. This CDR3 is 15 amino acids long. Germline CDR1 reads MNHEY; CDR2 reads SVGAGI. Losses at the gene ends were 4 bases for V and 7 bases for J; bases not matched to a gene: 7. The CDR3 region is CASSFPGTSVNEQFF. CDR3 bases: TGTGCCAGCAGTTTCCCCGGGACTAGCGTTAATGAGCAGTTCTTC.

The chain joins TRBV28 to TRBJ1-5; 8 nucleotides align to TRBD1. Trimming took 6 bases from V and 2 from J; bases not matched to a gene: 6. The CDR3 is 15 amino acids. Germline lookup yields CDR1 MDHEN and CDR2 SYDVKM. The CDR3 reads CASRQQGVGNQPQHF. CDR3 in DNA: TGTGCCAGCAGGCAACAGGGGGTCGGCAATCAGCCCCAGCATTTT.

This clone was seen just once. The CDR3 sequence: CASSQGQGTTNEKLFF. In nucleotides, the CDR3 is TGTGCCAGCAGCCAAGGACAGGGAACGACTAATGAAAAACTGTTTTTT. This chain links TRBV4-2 with TRBJ1-4, with 7 bases that match TRBD1. The junction had 4 bases not matched to a gene; V was cut back by 1 base and J by 2 bases. Germline CDR1 reads LGHNA; CDR2 reads YNFKEQ. The length of the CDR3 is 16 residues.